This entry concerns a single T cell receptor (beta chain). With V trimmed by 4 bases and J by 3 bases, 8 bases remained unmatched. Germline CDR1 and CDR2: SNHLY and FYNNEI. The length of the CDR3 is 16 residues. This entry comes from a study of blood T cell repertoires in COVID-19. Measured with immunoSEQ multiplex PCR; TCRdb has only the in-frame clones, and not every one. The table has about 98,000 clones, roughly 89% seen once. The chain recombines TRBV2 with TRBJ1-4; 7 bases line up with TRBD1. The source material was peripheral blood. This clonotype was sampled from a woman in her forties or fifties with COVID-19, enrolled during active disease. CDR3 in amino acids: CASSARPGTANEKLFF. DNA for the CDR3: TGTGCCAGCAGTGCCCGACCCGGGACAGCTAATGAAAAACTGTTTTTT.